Listed below are T cell receptor beta chains from one sample, sequenced in a study of cytomegalovirus exposure and HLA in healthy donors. The protocol was immunoSEQ multiplex PCR, while the TCRdb copy is restricted to in-frame clones and leaves out a portion. The table shows tens of thousands of clones, with 64% occurring only once. The sequenced material came from PBMCs. These receptors were collected from a human donor in good health. Each CDR3 is given with its conserved first and last residue. A D gene is named only where the DNA matches it firmly. Clone size, where shown, is once, few, many, or a class for clones that have expanded.

TGCGCCAGCAGCGGAGGAGTAAATCCGAACACTGAAGCTTTCTTT,CASSGGVNPNTEAFF,NA,TRBV5-1,TRBJ1-1,NA
TGCGCCAGCAGCCAAGGACTACGGGGGGGTGGTCTAGAGACCCAGTACTTC,CASSQGLRGGGLETQYF,NA,TRBV4-3,TRBJ2-5,TRBD2
TGTGCCAGCAGTTACTCCGAGCGGGGGGGCATCAATACGCAGTATTTT,CASSYSERGGINTQYF,NA,TRBV6-5,TRBJ2-3,TRBD2
TGTGCCAGCAGTCCCGACAGGGAAGGGCTTGGCTACACCTTC,CASSPDREGLGYTF,NA,TRBV2,TRBJ1-2,TRBD1
TGTGCCAGCTCACCACGGATGAGCGGCGGGGGGGCGTCGGAGACCCAGTACTTC,CASSPRMSGGGASETQYF,NA,TRBV18,TRBJ2-5,TRBD2
TGTGCCAGCACCCCGGGTAGGTATCAGCCCCAGCATTTT,CASTPGRYQPQHF,NA,TRBV6-6,TRBJ1-5,NA
TGTGCCAGCAGCTTATCGGTGGGCTCCTACTCTGGAAACACCATATATTTT,CASSLSVGSYSGNTIYF,NA,TRBV7-9,TRBJ1-3,NA
TGTGCCAGCAGCGTCGGTAGCGGGGGGACCAAAAACATTCAGTACTTC,CASSVGSGGTKNIQYF,NA,TRBV9,TRBJ2-4,TRBD2
TGTGCCAGCAGCTCCTGGACTAGCGGGGTTCCAGATACGCAGTATTTT,CASSSWTSGVPDTQYF,NA,TRBV7-9,TRBJ2-3,TRBD2
TGTGCCAGCTTGGGGGGGCCCCCCGGGGAGCTGTTTTTT,CASLGGPPGELFF,few,TRBV6-5,TRBJ2-2,NA
TGTGCCAGCAGCTCGGACAGCCCTAAGCTGTTTTTT,CASSSDSPKLFF,NA,TRBV11-3,TRBJ1-4,NA
TGTGCTAGTGCCACAGGGGGAGGGAACACTGAAGCTTTCTTT,CASATGGGNTEAFF,NA,TRBV12-5,TRBJ1-1,TRBD1
TGCGCCAGCAGCCAAGAGAGTAGTGGCGTCAGGGTGAACACTGAAGCTTTCTTT,CASSQESSGVRVNTEAFF,few,TRBV4-3,TRBJ1-1,NA
TGTGCCAGCAGGTCGGGCGGGGGAACGGCCGAGCAGTACTTC,CASRSGGGTAEQYF,few,TRBV5-4,TRBJ2-7,TRBD2
TGTGCCAGCAGCCTGGACGGACAGCACTATGGCTACACCTTC,CASSLDGQHYGYTF,NA,TRBV7-2,TRBJ1-2,NA
TGCGCCAGCAGCCAAGCCTTACTAGCGGGGGCCAGTTACGAGCAGTACTTC,CASSQALLAGASYEQYF,NA,TRBV4-3,TRBJ2-7,TRBD2
TGTGCCAGCAGCGTTTCCTATAGCGGGGGCGAGCAGTACTTC,CASSVSYSGGEQYF,NA,TRBV9,TRBJ2-7,TRBD2
TGTGCCAGCAGTTACCAAGGGGGAGTGGGTGAGCAGTACTTC,CASSYQGGVGEQYF,NA,TRBV6-5,TRBJ2-7,NA
TGCGCCAGCAGCCCCAGCGGTGCTTCCTACAATGAGCAGTTCTTC,CASSPSGASYNEQFF,NA,TRBV5-1,TRBJ2-1,NA
TGTGCCAGCAGCCACGGAGGTGAGGCTTTCTTT,CASSHGGEAFF,NA,TRBV7-2,TRBJ1-1,NA
TGTGCCAGCAGCCCTCGGACAGGGATAGGGTATGGCTACACCTTC,CASSPRTGIGYGYTF,NA,TRBV7-8,TRBJ1-2,TRBD1
TGTGCCAGCAGCTTAAATGGGCCTAGCGGGGCACTTACAGATACGCAGTATTTT,CASSLNGPSGALTDTQYF,NA,TRBV7-3,TRBJ2-3,TRBD2
TGCAGTGTATCCAGGCCCGGGGAGCTGTTTTTT,CSVSRPGELFF,few,TRBV20-1,TRBJ2-2,NA
TGTGCCAGCAGCGTGGGGCTAGCGGGAGAGACCCAGTACTTC,CASSVGLAGETQYF,NA,TRBV9,TRBJ2-5,TRBD2
TGCGCCAGCAGCCAAGGAATAGTTGTCGGGGCCAACGTCCTGACTTTC,CASSQGIVVGANVLTF,NA,TRBV4-3,TRBJ2-6,NA
TGCAGTGCCGGAAGGGGTTTAGAGCAGTACTTC,CSAGRGLEQYF,NA,TRBV20-1,TRBJ2-7,NA
TGTGCCAGCAGCTTAGGGGCCCTTCTGACCCTGAACACTGAAGCTTTCTTT,CASSLGALLTLNTEAFF,NA,TRBV7-2,TRBJ1-1,NA
TGTGCCAGCAGCGTAGGTCAGGGGGCGAATTCACCCCTCCACTTT,CASSVGQGANSPLHF,NA,TRBV9,TRBJ1-6,TRBD1
TGTGCCAGCAGTTACTCGCAGGCCGCCTACGAGCAGTACTTC,CASSYSQAAYEQYF,NA,TRBV6-6,TRBJ2-7,NA
TGTGCCAGCTCACCGGTAGGGGCTAGCAATCAGCCCCAGCATTTT,CASSPVGASNQPQHF,NA,TRBV18,TRBJ1-5,NA
TGTGCCAGCAGCGTAGCCGGGAAGTCAGCTGGAAACACCATATATTTT,CASSVAGKSAGNTIYF,few,TRBV9,TRBJ1-3,NA
TGTGCCAGTAGTATAGGGCAGGGTTCCTATGGCTACAACTTC,CASSIGQGSYGYNF,NA,TRBV19,TRBJ1-2,NA
TGTGCCAGCTCACCCACGGACAGGGTCCTCACCGGCCAAGAGACCCAGTACTTC,CASSPTDRVLTGQETQYF,few,TRBV18,TRBJ2-5,TRBD1
TGTGCCAGCAGCAGGCCTAGCGGGGGGCAAGAGACCCAGTACTTC,CASSRPSGGQETQYF,few,TRBV9,TRBJ2-5,TRBD2
TGTGCCAGCAGCCCACCGGGACAGGGGGCCGAGCAGTACTTC,CASSPPGQGAEQYF,NA,TRBV13,TRBJ2-7,TRBD1
TGTGCCAGCAGCCCTGTGACAGGGTTGGGCTACACCTTC,CASSPVTGLGYTF,NA,TRBV6-5,TRBJ1-2,TRBD1
TGCGCCAGCAGCTTCTTTGGAGGGTCCGACGAGCAGTACTTC,CASSFFGGSDEQYF,NA,TRBV5-1,TRBJ2-7,NA
TGCGCCAGCAGCCAACGACCTCAGCCGGGTGGCGAAAAACTGTTTTTT,CASSQRPQPGGEKLFF,NA,TRBV4-1,TRBJ1-4,NA
TGTGCCAGCAGCAGGGACAGAAGAAACACTGAAGCTTTCTTT,CASSRDRRNTEAFF,NA,TRBV7-3,TRBJ1-1,TRBD1
TGTGCCATCAGTGGTAGCGGGGTGACAGATACGCAGTATTTT,CAISGSGVTDTQYF,NA,TRBV10-3,TRBJ2-3,TRBD2
TGTGCCAGCAGCGCAGGGGGCGCGAACACTGAAGCTTTCTTT,CASSAGGANTEAFF,few,TRBV9,TRBJ1-1,TRBD1
TGTGCCAGCAGCGTAGAGTTTACAGGGGGAATCTACGAGCAGTACTTC,CASSVEFTGGIYEQYF,NA,TRBV9,TRBJ2-7,TRBD1
TGCGCCAGCAGCTCAGTAACGGACAGTTCCTATGGCTACACCTTC,CASSSVTDSSYGYTF,NA,TRBV5-1,TRBJ1-2,NA
TGCGCCAGCAGCTCACAAAGGGAGACTGAAGCTTTCTTT,CASSSQRETEAFF,NA,TRBV4-3,TRBJ1-1,NA
TGTGCCAGCAGCTTAACACTAGCTGGTTCACCCCTCCACTTT,CASSLTLAGSPLHF,NA,TRBV7-3,TRBJ1-6,NA
TGTGCCAGTAGCACAGGAGAGTACTCGACTAGGTACACCTTC,CASSTGEYSTRYTF,NA,TRBV19,TRBJ1-2,NA
TGCGCCAGCAGTGAGTGGACTTTACAGGGGGAGACCCAGTACTTC,CASSEWTLQGETQYF,NA,TRBV10-2,TRBJ2-5,TRBD1
TGCGCCAGCAGCTTGGGTACGGGGGATGAGCAGTTCTTC,CASSLGTGDEQFF,NA,TRBV5-1,TRBJ2-1,NA
TGTGCCAGCAGATTCAGGCTAGCGGGCACAAATACGCAGTATTTT,CASRFRLAGTNTQYF,NA,TRBV2,TRBJ2-3,TRBD2
TGTGCCAGCAGCTTCTTGATGACAGGGGCGCTGGGAAATCAGCCCCAGCATTTT,CASSFLMTGALGNQPQHF,NA,TRBV7-8,TRBJ1-5,TRBD1
TGCGCCAGCAGCCAAGGACAGGGTTTTCCCGGGGAGCTGTTTTTT,CASSQGQGFPGELFF,NA,TRBV4-1,TRBJ2-2,TRBD1
TGTGCCAGCAGCTTGGCCATCGGACAGGAGGAGACCCAGTACTTC,CASSLAIGQEETQYF,NA,TRBV5-4,TRBJ2-5,TRBD1